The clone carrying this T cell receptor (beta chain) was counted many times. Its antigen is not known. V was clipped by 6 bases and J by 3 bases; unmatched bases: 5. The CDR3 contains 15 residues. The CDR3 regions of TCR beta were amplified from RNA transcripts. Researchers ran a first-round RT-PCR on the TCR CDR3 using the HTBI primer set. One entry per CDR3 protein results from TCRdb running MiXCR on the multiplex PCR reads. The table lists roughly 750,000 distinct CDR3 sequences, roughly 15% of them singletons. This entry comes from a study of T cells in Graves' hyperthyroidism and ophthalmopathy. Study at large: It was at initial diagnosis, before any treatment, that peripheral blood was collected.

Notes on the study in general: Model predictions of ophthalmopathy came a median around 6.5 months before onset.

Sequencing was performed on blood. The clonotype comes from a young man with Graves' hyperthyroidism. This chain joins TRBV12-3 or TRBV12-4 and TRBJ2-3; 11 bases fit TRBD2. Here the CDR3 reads CASSLTSGRTDTQYF. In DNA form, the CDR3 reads TGTGCCAGCAGCCTTACTAGCGGGAGAACAGATACGCAGTATTTT.